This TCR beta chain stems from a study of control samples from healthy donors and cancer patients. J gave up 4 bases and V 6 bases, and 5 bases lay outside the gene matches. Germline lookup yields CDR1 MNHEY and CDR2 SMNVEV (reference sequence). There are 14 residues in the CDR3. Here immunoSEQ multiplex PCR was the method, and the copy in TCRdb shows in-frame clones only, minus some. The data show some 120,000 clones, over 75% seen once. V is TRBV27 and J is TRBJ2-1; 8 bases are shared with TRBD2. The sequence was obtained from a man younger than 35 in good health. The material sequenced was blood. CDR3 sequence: CASRGASGYNEQFF. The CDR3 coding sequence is TGTGCCAGCAGGGGGGCTAGCGGGTACAATGAGCAGTTCTTC.